The 15 T cell receptor beta chains below all came from one sample that was sequenced in a study of T cell responses to AZD1222 COVID-19 vaccine. Method: immunoSEQ multiplex PCR; TCRdb's copy keeps in-frame clones and lacks some. Counted here are 65,000 to 75,000 clones, more than 70% occurring once; the ten biggest clones make up around 5.1%. The source material was peripheral blood, sampled 28 days after the second dose of the MenACWY control vaccine. The origin of the receptors is an adult who received the MenACWY meningococcal vaccine as a control.

The chain has TRBV5-1 and TRBJ2-7; 12 nucleotides align to TRBD2. The CDR3 totals 16 residues. Germline V gene lookup returns CDR1 SGHRS and CDR2 YFSETQ. The ends lost 0 bases at V and 5 bases at J; junction bases unmatched: 6. CDR3 bases: TGCGCCAGCAGCTTGGGACTAGCGGGGGAGGTCGACGAGCAGTACTTC. Translating gives CASSLGLAGEVDEQYF.

In its sample, this clone was seen once. The chain links TRBV14 to TRBJ2-7; D uncertain. With 1 base removed from V and 0 bases from J, the gap between germline ends came to 7 bases. The CDR3 covers 14 residues. Germline CDR1 reads SGHDN; CDR2 reads FVKESK. The CDR3 DNA reads TGTGCCAGCAGCCAAGCCGGGTTCTCCTACGAGCAGTACTTC. Its translation is CASSQAGFSYEQYF.

The chain recombines TRBV9 with TRBJ1-3; no firm D call. The germline V gene has CDR1 SGDLS and CDR2 YYNGEE. The CDR3 consists of 12 residues. V dropped 3 bases and J dropped 2 bases, with 3 bases sitting between them. The CDR3 loop reads CASSAPGNTIYF. The CDR3 coding sequence is TGTGCCAGCAGCGCCCCTGGAAACACCATATATTTT. The whole variable domain, remainder taken from reference TRBV9 and TRBJ1-3, is DSGVTQTPKHLITATGQRVTLRCSPRSGDLSVYWYQQSLDQGLQFLIQYYNGEERAKGNILERFSAQQFPDLHSELNLSSLELGDSALYFCASSAPGNTIYFGEGSWLTVV.

The chain combines TRBV28 with TRBJ1-2; 7 bases fit TRBD1. CDR3 length: 14 residues. V trimming: 9 bases; J trimming: 4 bases; junction bases outside the gene matches: 11. Germline V gene sequence: CDR1 MDHEN, CDR2 SYDVKM. CDR3 DNA sequence: TGTGCCAGTGTTGTCGGGACAGACGGCTATGGCTACACCTTC. Translating gives CASVVGTDGYGYTF.

This chain connects TRBV6-2 or TRBV6-3 to TRBJ2-7; possible D gene TRBD1, 6 bases. The CDR3 loop spans 16 amino acids. The germline gives CDR1 MNHEY, CDR2 SVGEGT. V gave up 5 bases and J gave up 2 bases, with 19 bases separating them. The CDR3 DNA is TGTGCCAGCAGTATTAGATTCCGGGACAATACCTACGAGCAGTACTTC. Protein product: CASSIRFRDNTYEQYF.

This clone was found once. The chain has TRBV4-1 and TRBJ2-7, with D tentatively TRBD1 (5 bases). The CDR3 sequence is 15 residues long. Per germline, CDR1 MGHRA and CDR2 YSYEKL. Trimming left V 2 bases short and J 3 bases short, with 14 bases between. The CDR3 region is CASSQHQGFSYEQYF. CDR3 coding DNA: TGCGCCAGCAGCCAACATCAGGGATTTAGCTACGAGCAGTACTTC.

The J gene is TRBJ2-3, the V gene TRBV5-8; tentatively, D is TRBD2 (6 bases). The CDR3 covers 16 residues. V shed 4 bases and J shed 2 bases, with 17 bases lying between them. CDR1 and CDR2 (germline): SGHTS, YDEGEE. CDR3 nucleotide sequence: TGTGCCAGCAGCCAGGCGGGACGGGTAACCACAGATACGCAGTATTTT. Translated, it gives CASSQAGRVTTDTQYF.

The rearrangement links TRBV14 to TRBJ1-2, with unresolved D. This CDR3 region has 14 residues. CDR1 and CDR2 from the germline V gene are SGHDN and FVKESK. V gave up 0 bases and J gave up 5 bases, with 10 bases separating them. In DNA form, the CDR3 reads TGTGCCAGCAGCCAAGATAATCGAGTATATGGCTACACCTTC. It specifies CASSQDNRVYGYTF.

The chain is built from TRBV11-2 and TRBJ2-7; D assignment may be TRBD1 or TRBD2 (5 bases each). The CDR3 consists of 11 residues. Germline lookup yields CDR1 SGHAT and CDR2 FQNNGV. V lost 8 bases to trimming and J lost 7 bases, with 12 bases between them. The CDR3 DNA sequence: TGTGCCAGCCGCCTAGAGGGGGAGCAGTACTTC. This codes for CASRLEGEQYF.

This chain connects TRBV30 to TRBJ2-6; D is possibly TRBD1 (6 bases). V was shortened by 7 bases and J by 2 bases, with 9 bases between the two germline ends. The CDR3 is made up of 13 amino acids. Germline V gene sequence: CDR1 GTSNPN, CDR2 SVGIG (reference sequence). CDR3 DNA sequence: TGTGCCTCAGACAGGACTGGGGCCAACGTCCTGACTTTC. Its translation: CASDRTGANVLTF.

The rearrangement joins TRBV7-8 to TRBJ2-1, with 10 positions matching TRBD2. The CDR3 consists of 17 residues. After removal of 1 base from V and 7 bases from J, the junction contained 10 bases not matched to a gene. Germline V gene lookup returns CDR1 SGHVS and CDR2 FQNEAQ. CDR3 DNA sequence: TGTGCCAGCAGCTTAGAGGCTAGCGGGAGTTTAGGGAATGAGCAGTTCTTC. Translating it yields CASSLEASGSLGNEQFF.

This chain joins TRBV28 and TRBJ1-2; D gene unclear. The germline gives CDR1 MDHEN, CDR2 SYDVKM. The CDR3 spans 11 residues. With 5 bases removed from V and 0 bases from J, the gap between germline ends came to 1 base. The CDR3: CASSTNYGYTF. In DNA, the CDR3 is TGTGCCAGCAGTACTAACTATGGCTACACCTTC.

The chain links TRBV5-4 to TRBJ2-1, with 15 nucleotides matching TRBD2. This CDR3 region has 15 residues. In germline, CDR1 is SGHNT, CDR2 YYREEE (reference sequence). V was clipped by 2 bases and J by 12 bases; unmatched bases: 6. CDR3 residues: CASSFPGLAGGLQFF. Here the CDR3 DNA reads TGTGCCAGCAGCTTTCCGGGACTAGCGGGGGGATTGCAGTTCTTC.

The genes are TRBV5-4 and TRBJ2-3; TRBD1 agrees at 8 bases. Germline V gene lookup returns CDR1 SGHNT and CDR2 YYREEE (reference sequence). Trimming removed 4 bases from V and 5 bases from J; junction bases left unmatched: 3. The length of the CDR3 is 13 residues. The DNA of the CDR3 is TGTGCCAGCAGCCCCGACAGGGGAGATACGCAGTATTTT. Translating it yields CASSPDRGDTQYF.

The CDR3 sequence: CAWSPWGHQPQHF. In DNA, the CDR3 is TGTGCCTGGAGTCCCTGGGGTCATCAGCCCCAGCATTTT. The chain recombines TRBV30 with TRBJ1-5; unclear D gene. Trimming pared 2 bases from V and 5 bases from J, leaving 10 bases between. The V gene's germline CDR1 is GTSNPN and CDR2 SVGIG (reference sequence). The CDR3 loop spans 13 amino acids.